The T cell receptor beta chain described here comes from a study of T cell responses to AZD1222 COVID-19 vaccine. Regarding the study as a whole: With dominance at 160-218 and 743-854, vaccine-associated CD4 TCRs spanned spike.

Points on this clone: Its target is not known.

Profiling relied on immunoSEQ multiplex PCR, and the TCRdb table lists in-frame clones only, not all of them. In the table there are 130,000 to 150,000 clones, about 91% of which are singletons. This sequence was found in an adult in good health. The material sequenced was peripheral blood, taken on day 0 of MenACWY control vaccination.

CDR3 nucleotide sequence: TGTGCCAGCAGAGGACAGGGGAGCGCTAATGAAAAACTGTTTTTT. It is translated as CASRGQGSANEKLFF. The V and J genes are TRBV6-5 and TRBJ1-4, with 9 nucleotides matching TRBD1. V lost 6 bases to trimming and J lost 3 bases; unmatched junction nucleotides: 5. The CDR3 extends over 15 amino acids. The germline gives CDR1 MNHEY, CDR2 SVGAGI.